This T cell receptor beta chain was sequenced for a study of cytomegalovirus exposure and HLA in healthy donors. Comments on this clone: The antigen remains undetermined.

Findings of the study overall: Most TCR sequences were seen very rarely across donors, but some public TCRs occurred in many.

Assay: immunoSEQ multiplex PCR; the TCRdb copy retains only in-frame clones and omits some. The sample includes approximately 150,000 clones, about 87% seen only once; the top ten take roughly 1.5%. The CDR3 totals 13 residues. Trimming stripped 0 bases from V and 8 bases from J, with 8 bases between. Germline-derived CDR1 and CDR2 are SGHRS and YFSETQ. The gene calls are TRBV5-1 and TRBJ2-2; D is uncertain. Sequencing input: PBMCs. The sequence was collected from a woman in her twenties or thirties in good health and CMV-seronegative. The chain's CDR3 is CASSLGVAGELFF. The CDR3 coding sequence is TGCGCCAGCAGCTTGGGAGTCGCGGGGGAGCTGTTTTTT. Full variable domain (rest looked up from reference TRBV5-1 and TRBJ2-2): KAGVTQTPRYLIKTRGQQVTLSCSPISGHRSVSWYQQTPGQGLQFLFEYFSETQRNKGNFPGRFSGRQFSNSRSEMNVSTLELGDSALYLCASSLGVAGELFFGEGSRLTVL.